The entry that follows covers one T cell receptor (beta chain) sequence. Its antigen is unknown. Qualities for individual bases were not recorded, and no much larger clone is one base off. The data belong to a study of beta chain features in type 1 diabetes (dated by TCRdb to between 2017 and 2018). Some background on the complete study: Mean age, gender distribution, total cell number and subset yield did not differ between patients and healthy donors. Across all samples, some 100,000,000 sorted cells were examined, and cell number per subset correlated strongly with RNA yield. In the study, TCRB repertoires of sorted circulating CD4+ T cell subsets from recently diagnosed type 1 diabetes patients were compared with those of matched healthy donors. Naive and central memory subsets were obtained from all 30 or so donors, but regulatory and stem cell-like memory subsets were isolated from only 8 patients and roughly eight healthy donors.

The entire amount of isolated RNA was reverse transcribed using the High Capacity cDNA Reverse Transcription Kit, so the sequenced TCRB transcripts were expressed ones. Deep immunoSEQ sequencing was performed on naive, central memory and regulatory T cell samples, with an average of around 3.5 million total reads per sample. After sorted cells were lysed in RLT buffer, RNA was extracted with DNase-treated RNeasy Micro or Mini kits, with the choice depending on cell number. Each cell subset was processed separately to prevent cross-contamination, with patient and healthy donor samples processed together. Using the immunoSEQ multiplex PCR, TCRB sequences were amplified from cDNA into 87-bp fragments spanning the CDR3 region. The amplicons were sequenced using the Illumina HiSeq platform. The original pipeline was this. PCR bias was computationally corrected using synthetic template baselines, reads within Hamming distance 2 were collapsed, and singletons that could not be merged were discarded. Reads were aligned to IMGT to assign V, D and J genes, CDR3 length, and insertions or deletions at six rearrangement sites. Within each subset, clonotype counts were normalized to sorted cell number, after which true diversity and Gini coefficients were computed with the tcR R package. The overlap coefficient, calculated on TCRB nucleotide sequences, was used to quantify repertoire sharing. As a proxy for the pre-selection repertoire, out-of-frame TCRB sequences from naive cells were analyzed. TCRdb took over this immuneACCESS table, retaining in-frame rearrangements with V and J assigned. Such tables are incomplete; in checked studies, under half of the missing clones stem from an unresolved V gene, and the remainder is unexplained. The V and J calls and clone size are taken from that table; D and trimming were inferred from the DNA. This sample comprises approximately 400,000 clones, over 12% of them detected only once. The top ten hold more than 0.015% of the sample.

From each donor, a single peripheral blood sample of about 100 mL on average was drawn into heparinised tubes. Naive, central memory, regulatory and stem cell-like memory CD4+ T cells were sorted on a BD FACSAria II using a panel including CD45RO, CCR7, CD25, CD127, CD95 and CD27. Purity was above 95% for every sorted population. PBMCs were separated immediately by Lymphoprep density gradient centrifugation and were stained directly, without being cultured. Samples were stained and sorted in pairs, with one healthy donor and one patient per experiment, so that batch effects were minimized. Trimming takes 3 bases from V and 8 bases from J, and the germline ends sit 23 bases apart. Based on the germline V gene (reference sequence), the CDR1 and CDR2 sequences are LNHNV and YYDKDF. The CDR3 spans 17 residues, from the cysteine through the phenylalanine. The kept DNA is CDR3 alone, 51 bases in frame from the first base.

Summary of the overall study and its limitations: Shorter templates might be favored by PCR, yet because patient and control samples were amplified and corrected together, any such skew would affect both groups equally. Only small numbers of individuals were included in the HLA sub-analyses, which left unresolved whether HLA type had any influence on TCRB rearrangement. Naive, central memory and regulatory TCRB repertoires appeared to be more alike among patients than among healthy donors. Type 1 diabetes patients showed a moderate but significant shortening of TCRB CDR3 length in all four CD4+ subsets. Sequencing cDNA rather than genomic DNA could over-represent highly expressing activated cells, although activation and CD3 levels did not differ between groups. At VDJ recombination sites, patients with type 1 diabetes made fewer insertions and deleted more nucleotides, a pattern implying thymic rearrangement abnormalities.

The rearrangement joined TRBV15 to TRBJ2-1; the best D guess is TRBD2, with 6 bases matching. Input material: naive CD4+ T cells from blood. In light of the paper, this sample's cell subset or site label describes: true naive CD4+ T cells. The clonotype was recovered from a woman younger than 30 in good health. Here is the DNA: TGTGCCACCAGCAGCTACCCGGGACTCACCGGAGGGGATGAGCAGTTCTTC. Its translation is CATSSYPGLTGGDEQFF.